The 18 T cell receptor beta chains below come from one sample, sequenced in a study of blood T cell repertoires in COVID-19. The table came from immunoSEQ multiplex PCR; TCRdb's copy has only in-frame clones and leaves some out. The sample has 260,000 or so clones, over 70% seen once; the top ten hold around 5.4%. The specimen sequenced was peripheral blood. The receptor source for this set is an elderly man with acute or convalescent COVID-19.

This clone came up many times. The chain carries TRBV5-5 and TRBJ2-7; 10 bases match TRBD1. The CDR3 sequence is 14 residues long. CDR1 is SGHKS, CDR2 YYEKEE, per germline (reference sequence). Trimming removed 4 bases from V and 4 bases from J; junction bases left unmatched: 5. CDR3 sequence (DNA): TGTGCCAGCAGCACAGGGACAGGGGTATACGAGCAGTACTTC. As protein: CASSTGTGVYEQYF.

The chain couples TRBV5-4 to TRBJ1-1; maybe TRBD1 (6 bases). The CDR3 totals 16 residues. The V gene's germline CDR1 is SGHNT and CDR2 YYREEE (reference sequence). V lost 0 bases, J lost 0 bases, and 12 bases lay in between. The DNA for the CDR3 is TGTGCCAGCAGCTTGGACCCGGACAGATTGAACACTGAAGCTTTCTTT. Protein: CASSLDPDRLNTEAFF.

This clone was seen once. The rearrangement joins TRBV3-1 (or the pseudogene TRBV3-2) to TRBJ1-5, with a tentative D call TRBD1 (5 bases). CDR3 length: 15 amino acids. Germline CDR1 reads LGHDT; CDR2 reads YNNKEL (reference sequence). Deletions cut 1 base from V and 3 bases from J, with 10 bases between. CDR3 sequence (DNA): TGTGCCAGCAGCCAAGGGGGCGCAGCCAATCAGCCCCAGCATTTT. It yields the protein CASSQGGAANQPQHF.

The rearrangement joins TRBV5-1 to TRBJ2-5; maybe TRBD2 (6 bases). From germline, CDR1 is SGHRS and CDR2 YFSETQ. Trimming cost V 4 bases and J 2 bases, with 12 bases left between them. The CDR3 length is 14 residues. CDR3 sequence reads: CASSGGTRQETQYF. CDR3 bases: TGCGCCAGCAGCGGCGGGACTCGACAAGAGACCCAGTACTTC.

This chain uses TRBV28 with TRBJ2-7; no clear D. The CDR3 is 11 amino acids. CDR1 and CDR2 (germline): MDHEN, SYDVKM. Deletions cut 4 bases from V and 3 bases from J, with 4 bases between. The CDR3 is CASSYNYEQYF. The CDR3 bases are TGTGCCAGCAGTTACAACTACGAGCAGTACTTC.

The genes are TRBV11-2 and TRBJ1-4; D gene unclear. V lost 5 bases and J 7 bases, leaving 17 bases between the germline ends. CDR1 and CDR2 from the germline V gene are SGHAT and FQNNGV. CDR3 size: 15 residues. DNA for the CDR3: TGTGCCAGCAGCCCCTCGAGACAACCAACTGAAAAACTGTTTTTT. This codes for CASSPSRQPTEKLFF. The complete variable domain, with remaining parts taken from reference TRBV11-2 and TRBJ1-4, reads EAGVAQSPRYKIIEKRQSVAFWCNPISGHATLYWYQQILGQGPKLLIQFQNNGVVDDSQLPKDRFSAERLKGVDSTLKIQPAKLEDSAVYLCASSPSRQPTEKLFFGSGTQLSVL.

CDR3 residues: CASSPDRFSEAFF. CDR3 nucleotide sequence: TGTGCCAGCTCACCAGACAGGTTCTCTGAAGCTTTCTTT. This sequence joins TRBV18 and TRBJ1-1; TRBD1 is a possible D gene (6 bases). Trimming took off 2 bases at V and 6 bases at J, with 10 bases between the two ends. This CDR3 is 13 amino acids long. The germline V gene has CDR1 KGHSH and CDR2 LQKENI.

The chain combines TRBV6-4 with TRBJ2-1, with D possibly being TRBD1 (6 bases). In germline, CDR1 is MRHNA, CDR2 SNTAGT. V was clipped by 5 bases and J by 0 bases, with 14 bases between them. CDR3 length equals 16 residues. The CDR3 loop reads CASSSEQGSSYNEQFF. CDR3 bases: TGTGCCAGCAGTTCAGAACAGGGAAGCTCCTACAATGAGCAGTTCTTC.

This clone was counted many times. CDR3 amino acids: CASSRSTGNYGYTF. The CDR3 nucleotides read TGTGCCAGCAGCAGGTCGACAGGGAACTATGGCTACACCTTC. The gene calls are TRBV5-4 and TRBJ1-2; 7 bases align to TRBD1. V shed 4 bases, J shed 2 bases, and the junction held 5 bases outside the gene matches. Looked up from germline, CDR1 is SGHNT and CDR2 is YYREEE (reference sequence). CDR3 length: 14 residues.

The chain employs TRBV7-7 and TRBJ2-3, with 14 bases aligning to TRBD2. Germline-derived CDR1 and CDR2 are SSHAT and FNYEAQ (reference sequence). The CDR3 is 19 residues long. The V segment lost 3 bases and the J segment 5 bases; nucleotides outside the gene matches: 13. The CDR3 coding sequence is TGTGCCAGCAGCTTTCCAAGACTAGCGGGAGGGGCCCGGGGAGATACGCAGTATTTT. This gives the protein CASSFPRLAGGARGDTQYF.

There are many counts of this clone. The chain employs TRBV30 and TRBJ2-2; a possible D gene is TRBD1 (7 bases). The V end was cut by 7 bases, the J end by 3 bases, with 12 bases between. The CDR3 has 13 amino acids. CDR1 is GTSNPN, CDR2 SVGIG, per germline (reference sequence). CDR3 nucleotide sequence: TGTGCCTCCCGCAGGGGGGACACCGGGGAGCTGTTTTTT. Protein product: CASRRGDTGELFF.

This CDR3 is CSVPGLENTGELFF. The CDR3, as DNA: TGCAGCGTACCGGGACTAGAAAACACCGGGGAGCTGTTTTTT. V gene TRBV29-1 combines with J gene TRBJ2-2; 8 bases line up with TRBD2. The CDR3 totals 14 residues. V lost 6 bases and J lost 2; bases outside the gene matches: 5. CDR1 and CDR2 (germline): SQVTM, ANQGSEA.

The chain uses TRBV14 and TRBJ2-5, with 10 positions matching TRBD1. This CDR3 has 15 residues. V shed 1 base and J 5 bases; nucleotides not matched to a gene: 4. CDR1 SGHDN and CDR2 FVKESK come from the germline V gene. The CDR3 DNA is TGTGCCAGCAGCCAAGCTGACAGGGGGCTCGAGACCCAGTACTTC. Amino acids: CASSQADRGLETQYF.

The CDR3 DNA is TGTGCCAGCGCGAGGGCGGGGGGCCTTGACTACGAGCAGTACTTC. This translates into CASARAGGLDYEQYF. V and J are TRBV6-5 and TRBJ2-7; 8 bases agree with TRBD2. CDR3 length: 15 amino acids. Trimming cost V 8 bases and J 3 bases; bases outside gene matches: 12. CDR1 is MNHEY and CDR2 is SVGAGI in the germline V gene.

This clone was observed once. The chain combines TRBV5-1 with TRBJ1-5, with D possibly being TRBD1 (5 bases). V was pared by 4 bases and J by 4 bases, with 12 bases between. This CDR3 has 14 residues. Germline V gene lookup returns CDR1 SGHRS and CDR2 YFSETQ. DNA of the CDR3: TGCGCCAGCAGCCCGGATGGGGGGAATCAGCCCCAGCATTTT. It is translated as CASSPDGGNQPQHF.

This chain connects TRBV6-5 to TRBJ2-7; D is ambiguous. V lost 7 bases to trimming and J lost 5 bases, with 18 bases between them. This CDR3 contains 14 residues. Germline CDR1 is MNHEY and CDR2 is SVGAGI. The CDR3 loop is CASTTTIRGDEQYF. The CDR3 coding sequence is TGTGCCAGCACCACGACCATCCGAGGCGACGAGCAGTACTTC.

This sequence joins TRBV15 and TRBJ2-5; D is possibly TRBD1 (6 bases). Trimming stripped 5 bases from V and 3 bases from J, with 10 bases between. Germline CDR1 reads LNHNV; CDR2 reads YYDKDF (reference sequence). CDR3 length equals 13 residues. The CDR3 region is CATSWDTKETQYF. CDR3 nucleotides: TGTGCCACCAGCTGGGACACCAAAGAGACCCAGTACTTC.

V and J are TRBV2 and TRBJ1-1; 7 bases match TRBD1. V dropped 6 bases and J dropped 4; count of bases not matched to a gene: 8. The germline V gene has CDR1 SNHLY and CDR2 FYNNEI. The CDR3 spans 14 residues. The chain's CDR3 is CASSANRDSTEAFF. Here the CDR3 DNA reads TGTGCCAGCAGCGCGAACCGGGACAGCACTGAAGCTTTCTTT.